The table lists the clone carrying this T cell receptor beta chain with a count of one. This entry belongs to a study of cytomegalovirus exposure and HLA in healthy donors. Study-level information: The Caucasian-associated ancestry cluster held over 80% of around 380 genotyped donors.

V was clipped by 1 base and J by 7 bases, with 14 bases between them. Germline CDR1 is SGHTA and CDR2 is FQGNSA. The CDR3 consists of 16 residues. The PCR employed 60 Vbeta primers together with 13 Jbeta primers. Here immunoSEQ multiplex PCR was the method, and the copy in TCRdb shows in-frame clones only, minus some. The sample yields 210,000 or so clones, 75% to 80% seen once. The sample consisted of PBMCs. This sequence originates from a man younger than 35 in good health and CMV-seronegative. V gene TRBV7-2 combines with J gene TRBJ1-6; D is possibly TRBD1 (6 bases). In DNA, the CDR3 is TGTGCCAGCAGCTTAGGGACAGACCCGAGGAATTCACCCCTCCACTTT. Its translation is CASSLGTDPRNSPLHF.